Listed below are T cell receptor beta chains from one sample, sequenced in a study of cytomegalovirus exposure and HLA in healthy donors. The data were produced by immunoSEQ multiplex PCR, yet TCRdb's version contains in-frame clones alone and is incomplete. Of approximately 210,000 clones detected, 79% appear once; the ten largest clones hold 1.5%. The sample consisted of PBMCs. These receptors came from a girl under 18 in good health and CMV-seropositive. The CDR3 runs from the conserved cysteine through the conserved F or W. The D gene is left open where the match is weak. The listing skips clone size in some rows; elsewhere it reads once, few, many or a size class.

d_gene: TRBD2; v_gene: TRBV19; j_gene: TRBJ2-5; abundance: NA; CDR3nt: TGTGCCAGTAGAGCGGGGGGGCAAGAGACTCAGTACTTC; CDR3aa: CASRAGGQETQYF
d_gene: NA; v_gene: TRBV28; j_gene: TRBJ1-3; abundance: NA; CDR3nt: TGTGCCAGCAGTTTCCAGTCCTCTGGAAACACCATATATTTT; CDR3aa: CASSFQSSGNTIYF
d_gene: NA; v_gene: TRBV19; j_gene: TRBJ1-2; abundance: NA; CDR3nt: TGTGCCAGTAGTATAATTACTTCGGTCTATGGCTACACCTTC; CDR3aa: CASSIITSVYGYTF
d_gene: NA; v_gene: TRBV7-2; j_gene: TRBJ1-6; abundance: NA; CDR3nt: TGTGCCAGCAGCCCTCCGGGGACATTGAATTCACCCCTCCACTTT; CDR3aa: CASSPPGTLNSPLHF
d_gene: TRBD2; v_gene: TRBV4-1; j_gene: TRBJ2-7; abundance: NA; CDR3nt: TGCGCCAGCAGCCGCCAACTAGCGGGGGGCAGGGCCTACGAGCAGTACTTC; CDR3aa: CASSRQLAGGRAYEQYF
d_gene: NA; v_gene: TRBV30; j_gene: TRBJ1-5; abundance: NA; CDR3nt: TGTGCCTGGAGTGTGGACACGTCAGGTACTCAGCCCCAGCATTTT; CDR3aa: CAWSVDTSGTQPQHF
d_gene: NA; v_gene: TRBV7-2; j_gene: TRBJ1-4; abundance: NA; CDR3nt: TGTGCCAGCAGCCCGCAGGGCGGTGAAAAACTGTTTTTT; CDR3aa: CASSPQGGEKLFF
d_gene: TRBD1; v_gene: TRBV4-1; j_gene: TRBJ1-6; abundance: NA; CDR3nt: TGCGCCAGCAGCCATGCCCGGACAGGGCCCAATTCACCCCTCCACTTT; CDR3aa: CASSHARTGPNSPLHF
d_gene: NA; v_gene: TRBV15; j_gene: TRBJ1-1; abundance: NA; CDR3nt: TGTGCCACCAGCGGCAGAATGAACACTGAAGCTTTCTTT; CDR3aa: CATSGRMNTEAFF
d_gene: TRBD1; v_gene: TRBV7-8; j_gene: TRBJ1-5; abundance: once; CDR3nt: TGTGCCAGCACCTACCGACAGGGCGGTCAGCCCCAGCATTTT; CDR3aa: CASTYRQGGQPQHF
d_gene: TRBD2; v_gene: TRBV6-5; j_gene: TRBJ2-1; abundance: NA; CDR3nt: TGTGCCAGCAGTCCAACTAGCGGGGGGGACAATGAGCAGTTCTTC; CDR3aa: CASSPTSGGDNEQFF
d_gene: TRBD1; v_gene: TRBV11-2; j_gene: TRBJ2-7; abundance: few; CDR3nt: TGTGCCAGCAGCTTAGATCCGGGACAGGGCTACGAGCAGTACTTC; CDR3aa: CASSLDPGQGYEQYF
d_gene: NA; v_gene: TRBV4-1; j_gene: TRBJ2-7; abundance: NA; CDR3nt: TGCGCCAGCAGCCAAGATGGGAGGACATTCTCCTACGAGCAGTACTTC; CDR3aa: CASSQDGRTFSYEQYF
d_gene: NA; v_gene: TRBV11-3; j_gene: TRBJ2-1; abundance: NA; CDR3nt: TGTGCCAGCAGCTTAGCAAATGAGCAGTTCTTC; CDR3aa: CASSLANEQFF
d_gene: NA; v_gene: TRBV10-3; j_gene: TRBJ2-7; abundance: NA; CDR3nt: TGTGCCATCAGTCCTCCGGGCAGGGCAGGCGAGCAGTACTTC; CDR3aa: CAISPPGRAGEQYF
d_gene: TRBD1; v_gene: TRBV5-6; j_gene: TRBJ1-5; abundance: NA; CDR3nt: TGTGCCAGCAGCATAGAACAGGGGCAGCCCCAGCATTTT; CDR3aa: CASSIEQGQPQHF
d_gene: TRBD1; v_gene: TRBV19; j_gene: TRBJ1-1; abundance: once; CDR3nt: TGTGCCAGTAGTATAGTAGGGGGCGAAACTGAAGCTTTCTTT; CDR3aa: CASSIVGGETEAFF
d_gene: NA; v_gene: TRBV30; j_gene: TRBJ2-7; abundance: NA; CDR3nt: TGTGCCTGGAATGGTGGCGGGGGCCTTCTCGAGCAGTACTTC; CDR3aa: CAWNGGGGLLEQYF
d_gene: NA; v_gene: TRBV7-2; j_gene: TRBJ1-1; abundance: NA; CDR3nt: TGTGCCAGCAGCTCGACAAGGGGCGTCACTGAAGCTTTCTTT; CDR3aa: CASSSTRGVTEAFF
d_gene: NA; v_gene: TRBV11-2; j_gene: TRBJ2-7; abundance: NA; CDR3nt: TGTGCCACCCTACCAGGGGCAGGGATATACGAGCAGTACTTC; CDR3aa: CATLPGAGIYEQYF
d_gene: NA; v_gene: TRBV19; j_gene: TRBJ1-2; abundance: NA; CDR3nt: TGTGCCAGTAGTATGTCCGCGAGTGCCTATGGCTACACCTTC; CDR3aa: CASSMSASAYGYTF
d_gene: NA; v_gene: TRBV15; j_gene: TRBJ2-2; abundance: NA; CDR3nt: TGTGCCACCAGCAGAGATCGGGGGATCGGGGAGCTGTTTTTT; CDR3aa: CATSRDRGIGELFF
d_gene: TRBD1; v_gene: TRBV7-8; j_gene: TRBJ2-5; abundance: NA; CDR3nt: TGTGCCAGCAGCCAGGACAGGGTGTTCCAAGAGACCCAGTACTTC; CDR3aa: CASSQDRVFQETQYF
d_gene: TRBD2; v_gene: TRBV7-2; j_gene: TRBJ2-7; abundance: NA; CDR3nt: TGTGCCAGCAGCTTCCTAGCGGGGCTTGACTACGAGCAGTACTTC; CDR3aa: CASSFLAGLDYEQYF
d_gene: TRBD2; v_gene: TRBV4-2; j_gene: TRBJ2-7; abundance: NA; CDR3nt: TGTGCCTCCTCCCCCCCCGGACTAGCTAACTACGAGCAGTACTTC; CDR3aa: CASSPPGLANYEQYF